The text below deals with one TCR beta chain. The source of the sample is a study of blood T cell repertoires in COVID-19. Those who participated ranged in age from roughly 18 to 89 years and resided in about 24 US areas. Trimming pared 5 bases from V and 1 base from J, leaving 8 bases between. Germline lookup yields CDR1 SGHAT and CDR2 FQNNGV. The CDR3 is made up of 13 amino acids. In the original processing: The assay estimated nucleated cells by amplifying reference gene primers. Sequencing was performed with immunoSEQ multiplex PCR; in TCRdb, only in-frame clones are kept and a portion is missing. The V and J calls and clone size are taken from that table; D and trimming were inferred from the DNA. The repertoire has 200,000 to 250,000 clones, 70% to 85% of them found once; the top ten carry 3% to 4%.

The specimen sequenced was PBMCs or T cells enriched from blood (not recorded which). This chain joins TRBV11-2 and TRBJ1-1; D gene ambiguous. This receptor was taken from a woman aged 55-69 years who had recovered from COVID-19. CDR3 DNA: TGTGCCAGCAGCCGGGAGAGGAACACTGAAGCTTTCTTT. Residues: CASSRERNTEAFF.